The sequence of this TCR beta chain was determined in a study of beta chain features in type 1 diabetes. Study-wide points: Among patients with Type 1 diabetes, TCRB CDR3s were moderately but significantly shorter in every one of the four CD4+ subsets.

The length of the CDR3 is 11 residues. V lost 7 bases to trimming and J lost 3 bases, with 7 bases between them. Germline CDR1 reads DFQATT; CDR2 reads SNEGSKA (reference sequence). Comments on this clone: Its target is unknown.

cDNA synthesis used the whole RNA isolate, giving expressed TCRB sequences. Here immunoSEQ multiplex PCR was the method, and the copy in TCRdb shows in-frame clones only, minus some. The sample lists hundreds of thousands of clones, about an eighth occurring once. The sequenced sample was naive CD4+ T cells from blood. The V call is TRBV20-1, the J call TRBJ2-1, with D maybe TRBD1 (5 bases). The clonotype was recovered from a young man with type 1 diabetes. The CDR3 DNA reads TGCAGTGGAGACAGCTACAATGAGCAGTTCTTC. Encoded protein: CSGDSYNEQFF.